Listed here is a single T cell receptor beta chain. Its antigen remains unidentified. The data were obtained in a study of cytomegalovirus exposure and HLA in healthy donors. The primer mix had 60 Vbeta and 13 Jbeta primers. Sequencing used immunoSEQ multiplex PCR; TCRdb keeps in-frame clones, though not all of them. Across roughly 55,000 clones, the top ten clones capture approximately 8.9% of the sample. Findings and caveats of the study: Altogether, 150 to 200 TCR beta chains were recorded as cytomegalovirus-associated. Accurate predictions that matched the HLA-A and HLA-B alleles of most subjects were reportedly made from TCR beta sequences. DRB1 had the most TCR associations and HLA-C the fewest, a later analysis found, with rates varying by HLA locus.

This CDR3 has 12 amino acids. Trimming shortened V by 4 bases and J by 14 bases, and 14 bases separated the two germline ends. Germline loops: CDR1 WNHNN, CDR2 SYGVQD (reference sequence). The origin of this receptor is a man aged 50 to 59 in good health and CMV-seropositive. This chain uses TRBV10-1 with TRBJ1-4; a possible D gene is TRBD1 (6 bases). Sequenced input: PBMCs. CDR3 sequence reads: CASSGDTGILFF. The CDR3 bases are TGCGCCAGCAGTGGGGACACGGGCATCCTGTTTTTT.